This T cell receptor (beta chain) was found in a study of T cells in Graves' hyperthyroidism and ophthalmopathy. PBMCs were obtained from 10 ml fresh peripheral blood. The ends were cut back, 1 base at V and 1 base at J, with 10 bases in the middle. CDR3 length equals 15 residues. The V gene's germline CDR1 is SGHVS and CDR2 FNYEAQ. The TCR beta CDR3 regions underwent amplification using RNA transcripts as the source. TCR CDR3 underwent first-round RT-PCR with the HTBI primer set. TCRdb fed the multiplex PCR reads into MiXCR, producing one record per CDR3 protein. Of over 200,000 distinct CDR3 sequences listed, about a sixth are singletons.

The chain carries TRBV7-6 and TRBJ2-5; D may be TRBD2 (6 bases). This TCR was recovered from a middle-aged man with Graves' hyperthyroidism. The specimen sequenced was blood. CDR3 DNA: TGTGCCAGCAGCTTAGAATGGGAGGCCCAAGAGACCCAGTACTTC. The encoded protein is CASSLEWEAQETQYF.